A selection of T cell receptor beta chains follows, all from one sample in a study of identical twins. TCRdb independently ran MiXCR on the 5' RACE reads; one entry per CDR3 protein. The sample consists of 200,000 to 250,000 distinct CDR3 sequences, 6.5% of them appearing once. In addition, the sample was reused for a study of T cells expressing NK-cell markers.

Sequenced material: CD8+ T cells sorted from blood. These receptors came from a young woman in good health. The conserved cysteine and the conserved F or W are not part of the CDR3 here.

TRBJ2-7,TRBV6-1,ASKLTGSSYEQY
TRBJ2-3,TRBV15,ATSRDRPDTQY
TRBJ2-7,TRBV6-2/TRBV6-3,ASMTSYEQY
TRBJ1-2,TRBV2,ASNRRDRGHYGYT
TRBJ1-1,TRBV20-1,SAWEGTEAF
TRBJ2-1,TRBV6-1,ARQGVSNNEQF
TRBJ1-1,TRBV7-9,ASSSGTGRNTEAF
TRBJ1-5,TRBV5-1,ASRFGHREHYSNQPQH
TRBJ2-3,TRBV11-2,ASSLGRAGASWNTDTQY
TRBJ2-1,TRBV11-2,ASSLRSGLAGDNEQF
TRBJ1-1,TRBV30,AWSSRATEAF
TRBJ1-1,TRBV6-1,ASSLLGGAATEAF
TRBJ2-3,TRBV13,ASSSAGGVTDTQY
TRBJ1-1,TRBV6-2/TRBV6-3,ASSWDGSEAF
TRBJ2-2,TRBV6-1,ASRSGTHTGELF
TRBJ1-2,TRBV9,ASSGPDRPYGYT
TRBJ2-1,TRBV9,ASSVATWSGVTYNEQF
TRBJ2-2,TRBV7-9,ASSLARDTGELF
TRBJ2-3,TRBV27,ASSLYPTDTQY
TRBJ2-3,TRBV19,ASSIVLLDTQY
TRBJ1-2,TRBV18,ASSPRGDKDGYT
TRBJ1-4,TRBV12-3/TRBV12-4,ASSALWGRDGGLF
TRBJ1-4,TRBV7-9,ASSAPGTVNEKLF
TRBJ2-1,TRBV4-2,ASSQRREGGLNEQF
TRBJ2-3,TRBV6-4,ASSESALDTQY
TRBJ2-3,TRBV15,ATSFYSGPTQY
TRBJ2-3,TRBV12-5,ASGFLGGGTDTQY
TRBJ2-2,TRBV28,ASSRLKRGGQANTGELF
TRBJ1-5,TRBV11-2,ASSLASNQPQH
TRBJ2-7,TRBV2,ASTDYKGREQY
TRBJ2-7,TRBV9,ASSSGGGGRGEQY
TRBJ2-6,TRBV20-1,SASSRANVLT
TRBJ2-1,TRBV20-1,SAGGAYEQF
TRBJ2-1,TRBV2,ASSEYKREQF
TRBJ1-1,TRBV6-1,ASGWAPLGTEAF
TRBJ1-1,TRBV29-1,SVQVNTEAF
TRBJ2-1,TRBV9,ASSQVGLANEQF
TRBJ2-1,TRBV20-1,SAKREGRNEQF
TRBJ1-1,TRBV7-2,ASSWAGTGGTEAF
TRBJ2-4,TRBV6-5,ASSYTGGSPYIQY
TRBJ2-7,TRBV6-2/TRBV6-3,ATTTGLATYEQY
TRBJ2-1,TRBV12-3/TRBV12-4,ASSSGTSSSSGSYNEQF
TRBJ2-3,TRBV20-1,SAAAEYTDTQY
TRBJ2-5,TRBV9,ASSDPRETQY